The clone carrying this T cell receptor beta chain was counted once. Its antigen is not known. Profiled with immunoSEQ multiplex PCR; TCRdb holds only in-frame clones, not every one. Of 73,000 or so clones in the sample, roughly four fifths were seen once. The sample belongs to a study of OX40 agonist ivuxolimab in advanced cancers. Across the whole study: The mean age was approximately 60 years, ranging from 23 to 79, with under 90% of participants male.

Study-wide results and caveats: Undetermined was the antigen specificity of the expanded peripheral T cells. More expanded clones were seen, on average, in CD8+ T cells than in CD4+.

The ends lost 3 bases at V and 5 bases at J; junction bases unmatched: 4. Germline V gene sequence: CDR1 KGHSH, CDR2 LQKENI. The CDR3 sequence is 14 residues long. With baseline, cycle 4 day 1, and cycle 7 day 1 as timepoints, blood was sampled. The clonotype was recovered from an adult with an advanced solid tumor such as melanoma, head and neck, liver or kidney cancer. The sample here was CD4+ or CD8+ T cells sorted from blood, taken in a trial of the OX40 agonist ivuxolimab. The chain employs TRBV18 and TRBJ2-1; 7 bases agree with TRBD2. Here the CDR3 reads CASSPGLPNNEQFF. CDR3 in DNA: TGTGCCAGCTCACCGGGACTACCCAACAATGAGCAGTTCTTC.